Listed below are T cell receptor beta chains from one sample, sequenced in a study of regulatory T cells in long-lasting Graves disease. TCRdb ran MiXCR on the multiplex PCR reads and lists one entry per CDR3 protein. The table lists 300,000 to 450,000 distinct CDR3 sequences, 15% of them singletons, with about 24% in the top ten. The input for sequencing was peripheral blood mononuclear cells (PBMCs), taken at new diagnosis, from a patient treated with antithyroid drugs. These receptors were taken from a female donor with Graves disease. Each CDR3 is given with its conserved first and last residue.

J gene,V gene,CDR3 protein
TRBJ2-1,TRBV4-2,CASSQKTPKLAGVHLSSYNEQFF
TRBJ2-3,TRBV4-3,CASSRGQGGTDTQYF
TRBJ2-3,TRBV29-1,CSGVSGTSSLDTQYF
TRBJ1-2,TRBV6-9,CASSYSKAGNYGYTF
TRBJ2-7,TRBV3-1,CASSDRTGNYEQYF
TRBJ2-7,TRBV12-3/TRBV12-4,CASSQETSVQYF
TRBJ2-4,TRBV4-2,CASSQGGTAGGNIQYF
TRBJ2-7,TRBV11-2,CASSLEGGPMSSYEQYF
TRBJ1-5,TRBV20-1,CSASQPQHF
TRBJ2-7,TRBV15,CATSTRGHRSYEQYF
TRBJ1-5,TRBV6-2/TRBV6-3,CASRPGRHNQPQHF
TRBJ1-1,TRBV11-2,CASSLEQGMNTEAFF
TRBJ2-7,TRBV11-2,CASSRGGVSYEQYF
TRBJ2-7,TRBV5-1,CASSGGGLDGHEQYF
TRBJ2-1,TRBV4-1,CASSQEKGLAGGEGYNEQFF
TRBJ2-4,TRBV28,CASSLWGGPRNIQYF
TRBJ1-1,TRBV4-1,CASSQDGTGVATEAFF
TRBJ1-4,TRBV7-9,CASSPYSGAYEKLFF
TRBJ2-5,TRBV7-2,CASSVLAGGQETQYF
TRBJ2-2,TRBV13,CASSPRTSGRDAGELFF
TRBJ1-4,TRBV3-1,CASSQTGLTNEKLFF
TRBJ2-3,TRBV6-1,CASSESGLAGADTQYF